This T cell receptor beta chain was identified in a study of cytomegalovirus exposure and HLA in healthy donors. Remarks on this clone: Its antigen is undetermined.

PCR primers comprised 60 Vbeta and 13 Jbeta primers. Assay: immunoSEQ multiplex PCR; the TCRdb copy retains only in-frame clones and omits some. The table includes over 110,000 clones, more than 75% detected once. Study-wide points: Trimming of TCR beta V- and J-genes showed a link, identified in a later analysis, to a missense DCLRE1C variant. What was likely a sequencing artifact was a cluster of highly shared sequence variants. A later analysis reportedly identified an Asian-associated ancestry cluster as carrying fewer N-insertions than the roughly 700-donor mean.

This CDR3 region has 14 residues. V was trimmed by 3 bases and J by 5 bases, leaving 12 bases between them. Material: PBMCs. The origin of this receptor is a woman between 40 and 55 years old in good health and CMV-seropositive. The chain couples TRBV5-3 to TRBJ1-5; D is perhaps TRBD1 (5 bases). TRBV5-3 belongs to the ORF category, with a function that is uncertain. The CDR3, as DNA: TGTGCCAGAAGCTGCAGGGTCTTCTATCAGCCCCAGCATTTT. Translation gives CARSCRVFYQPQHF.